These 16 T cell receptor beta chains share one sample of origin, sequenced in a study of T cells in tuberculosis. TCRdb keeps only in-frame clones here, not all; method: immunoSEQ multiplex PCR. This table has about 34,000 clones, about 97% appearing once. What was sequenced was PBMCs. All receptors derive from a donor aged 5-35 years with latent tuberculosis or without tuberculosis infection.

The gene calls are TRBV27 and TRBJ1-1; D unresolved. CDR1 is MNHEY, CDR2 SMNVEV, per germline (reference sequence). V lost 11 bases, J lost 3 bases, and 16 bases lay in between. The CDR3 extends over 13 amino acids. Here the CDR3 DNA reads TGTGCCGCGGGGTCGTGGAGCGACACTGAAGCTTTCTTT. Its translation is CAAGSWSDTEAFF.

DNA of the CDR3: TGCGCCAGCAGCCAACAGGTTGTGGAAACTGAAGCTTTCTTT. Its translation is CASSQQVVETEAFF. The chain combines TRBV4-1 with TRBJ1-1, with D hard to call. Germline V gene data show CDR1 as MGHRA and CDR2 as YSYEKL. The germline V and J ends were trimmed by 2 bases and 5 bases, with 12 bases remaining between them. The CDR3 contains 14 residues.

The chain recombines TRBV28 with TRBJ1-4; D is unclear. V was trimmed by 7 bases and J by 0 bases, leaving 12 bases between them. In germline, CDR1 is MDHEN, CDR2 SYDVKM. The CDR3 sequence is 15 residues long. CDR3 loop: CASTLFGATNEKLFF. The CDR3 coding sequence is TGTGCCAGCACCCTCTTCGGGGCAACTAATGAAAAACTGTTTTTT.

The rearrangement joins TRBV20-1 to TRBJ2-5; D might be TRBD1 (5 bases). V lost 6 bases and J 5 bases, leaving 10 bases between the germline ends. The V gene's germline CDR1 is DFQATT and CDR2 SNEGSKA (reference sequence). The CDR3 length is 11 residues. DNA of the CDR3: TGCAGTGCCATCAAGGGGGAGACCCAGTACTTC. It codes for CSAIKGETQYF.

This rearrangement joins TRBV6-1 to TRBJ2-3; TRBD1 aligns across 7 bases. The CDR3 runs 14 residues. The V and J ends lost 6 bases and 3 bases, in that order; junction bases with no gene match: 6. CDR1 and CDR2 from the germline V gene are MNHNS and SASEGT. The CDR3 bases are TGTGCCAGCAGCAAGACAGGGTGGACAGATACGCAGTATTTT. Translated: CASSKTGWTDTQYF.

The gene calls are TRBV14 and TRBJ2-2; TRBD1 matches at 7 bases. V dropped 3 bases and J dropped 5; count of bases not matched to a gene: 12. Per germline, CDR1 SGHDN and CDR2 FVKESK. This CDR3 is built from 17 residues. The CDR3 protein is CASSQYSRQGYTGELFF. In nucleotides, the CDR3 is TGTGCCAGCAGCCAGTATTCGAGACAGGGTTATACCGGGGAGCTGTTTTTT.

This rearrangement joins TRBV6-4 to TRBJ2-1; 9 bases map to TRBD2. Germline CDR1 reads MRHNA; CDR2 reads SNTAGT. The CDR3 contains 14 residues. J was trimmed by 10 bases and V by 0 bases; bases with no gene match: 4. The DNA for the CDR3 is TGTGCCAGCAGTGACTCGAGGCTAGCGGGGGAGCAGTTCTTC. As protein: CASSDSRLAGEQFF.

The V gene is TRBV6-4, the J gene TRBJ1-2, with D uncertain. In germline, CDR1 is MRHNA, CDR2 SNTAGT. The length of the CDR3 is 15 residues. V was pared by 4 bases and J by 4 bases, with 16 bases between. The DNA for the CDR3 is TGTGCCAGCAGTGTTAGCAGTTCTGACGGCTATGGCTACACCTTC. Amino acid sequence: CASSVSSSDGYGYTF.

The chain joins TRBV27 to TRBJ2-1; TRBD1 agrees at 7 bases. V lost 5 bases to trimming and J lost 6 bases; unmatched junction nucleotides: 34. The CDR3 totals 23 residues. The germline gives CDR1 MNHEY, CDR2 SMNVEV (reference sequence). Here the CDR3 DNA reads TGTGCCAGCAGTCCACTATACACTCAAGAATACAGGGGCCTCGGCCGCGAGGGCAATGAGCAGTTCTTC. Amino acid sequence: CASSPLYTQEYRGLGREGNEQFF.

The V call is TRBV7-2, the J call TRBJ2-5, with a weak D call TRBD2 (5 bases). This CDR3 is 16 amino acids long. Germline V gene lookup returns CDR1 SGHTA and CDR2 FQGNSA. V lost 0 bases and J 2 bases, leaving 13 bases between the germline ends. For the CDR3, the DNA is TGTGCCAGCAGCTTAGCGGCGGGTGGACCGCAAGAGACCCAGTACTTC. Its translation is CASSLAAGGPQETQYF.

The rearrangement uses TRBV6-1 and TRBJ1-2; 8 positions match TRBD1. Germline assignment: CDR1 MNHNS and CDR2 SASEGT. V lost 3 bases, J lost 8 bases, and 5 bases stayed unmatched. This CDR3 is 13 amino acids long. CDR3 protein: CASSDSGGWGYTF. DNA of the CDR3: TGTGCCAGCAGTGATTCAGGGGGCTGGGGCTACACCTTC.

This sequence joins TRBV15 and TRBJ2-7; 7 bases are shared with TRBD1. CDR1 LNHNV and CDR2 YYDKDF come from the germline V gene (reference sequence). Trimming at V came to 3 bases and at J to 6 bases, leaving 8 bases not matched to a gene. The CDR3 runs to 14 residues. CDR3 sequence reads: CATSRLSTGAEQYF. The CDR3, as DNA: TGTGCCACCAGCAGGCTTAGTACAGGGGCCGAGCAGTACTTC. The full variable domain, its missing parts supplied by reference TRBV15 and TRBJ2-7, is DAMVIQNPRYQVTQFGKPVTLSCSQTLNHNVMYWYQQKSSQAPKLLFHYYDKDFNNEADTPDNFQSRRPNTSFCFLDIRSPGLGDTAMYLCATSRLSTGAEQYFGPGTRLTVT.

This chain links TRBV18 with TRBJ2-7; D is unclear. The germline gives CDR1 KGHSH, CDR2 LQKENI. This CDR3 is 15 amino acids long. Deletions cut 3 bases from V and 3 bases from J, with 15 bases between. The CDR3, as DNA: TGTGCCAGCTCACCGTTGGGCCAAACCGACTACGAGCAGTACTTC. This gives the protein CASSPLGQTDYEQYF.

The chain carries TRBV4-2 and TRBJ2-3; D not certain. Germline CDR1 and CDR2: LGHNA and YNFKEQ. V was shortened by 0 bases and J by 0 bases, with 7 bases between the two germline ends. The CDR3 is 15 amino acids. CDR3 in amino acids: CASSQDFTSTDTQYF. In nucleotides, the CDR3 is TGTGCCAGCAGCCAAGATTTTACTAGCACAGATACGCAGTATTTT.

The chain joins TRBV6-1 to TRBJ2-7, with D tentatively TRBD2 (5 bases). The CDR3 consists of 14 residues. Germline assignment: CDR1 MNHNS and CDR2 SASEGT. V gave up 1 base and J gave up 0 bases, with 7 bases separating them. CDR3 nucleotides: TGTGCCAGCAGTGAAGGACTACTCTCCTACGAGCAGTACTTC. This codes for CASSEGLLSYEQYF.

This sequence joins TRBV5-4 and TRBJ2-7; TRBD1 matches 10 bases. Looked up from germline, CDR1 is SGHNT and CDR2 is YYREEE (reference sequence). J was trimmed by 7 bases and V by 8 bases; bases with no gene match: 12. CDR3 length: 14 amino acids. The CDR3 nucleotides are TGTGCCAGTAGCCGTCCGGGACAGGGGAATGAGCAGTACTTC. As protein: CASSRPGQGNEQYF.